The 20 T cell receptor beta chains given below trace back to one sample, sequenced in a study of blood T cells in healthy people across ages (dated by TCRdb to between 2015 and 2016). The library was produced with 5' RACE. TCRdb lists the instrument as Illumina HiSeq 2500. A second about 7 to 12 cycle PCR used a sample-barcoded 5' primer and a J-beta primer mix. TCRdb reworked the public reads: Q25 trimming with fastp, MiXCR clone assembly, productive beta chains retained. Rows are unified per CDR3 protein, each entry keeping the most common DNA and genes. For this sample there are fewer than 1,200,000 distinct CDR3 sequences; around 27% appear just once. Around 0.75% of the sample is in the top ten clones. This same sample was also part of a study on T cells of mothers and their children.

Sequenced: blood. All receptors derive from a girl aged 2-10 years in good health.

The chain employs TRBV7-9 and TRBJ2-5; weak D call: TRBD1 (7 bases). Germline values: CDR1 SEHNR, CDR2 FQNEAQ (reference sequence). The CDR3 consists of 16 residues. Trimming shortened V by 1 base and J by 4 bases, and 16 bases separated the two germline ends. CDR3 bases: TGTGCCAGCAGCTTAGTTGGGGACAGACTAGGAGAGACCCAGTACTTC. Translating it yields CASSLVGDRLGETQYF. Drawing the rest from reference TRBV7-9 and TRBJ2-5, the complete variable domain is DTGVSQNPRHKITKRGQNVTFRCDPISEHNRLYWYRQTLGQGPEFLTYFQNEAQLEKSRLLSDRFSAERPKGSFSTLEIQRTEQGDSAMYLCASSLVGDRLGETQYFGPGTRLLVL.

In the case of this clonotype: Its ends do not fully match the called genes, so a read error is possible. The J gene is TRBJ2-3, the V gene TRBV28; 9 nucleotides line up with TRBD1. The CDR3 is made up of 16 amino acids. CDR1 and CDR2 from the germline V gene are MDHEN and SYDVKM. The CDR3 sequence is CASSFIRDRATDTQCF. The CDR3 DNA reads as TGTGCCAGCAGTTTTATACGGGACAGGGCCACAGATACGCAGTGTTTT.

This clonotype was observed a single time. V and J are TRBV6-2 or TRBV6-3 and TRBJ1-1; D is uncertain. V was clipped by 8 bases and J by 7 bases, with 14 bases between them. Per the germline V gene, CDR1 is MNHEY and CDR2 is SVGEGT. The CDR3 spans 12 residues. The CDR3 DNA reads TGTGCCAGCGCCTTCGGGAATTTTGAAGCTTTCTTT. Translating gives CASAFGNFEAFF.

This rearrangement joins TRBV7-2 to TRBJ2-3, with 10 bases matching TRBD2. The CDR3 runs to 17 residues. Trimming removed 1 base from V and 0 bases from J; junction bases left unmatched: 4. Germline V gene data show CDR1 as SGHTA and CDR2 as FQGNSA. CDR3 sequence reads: CASSLGSSGGSTDTQYF. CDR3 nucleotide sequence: TGTGCCAGCAGCTTAGGATCTAGCGGGGGAAGCACAGATACGCAGTATTTT.

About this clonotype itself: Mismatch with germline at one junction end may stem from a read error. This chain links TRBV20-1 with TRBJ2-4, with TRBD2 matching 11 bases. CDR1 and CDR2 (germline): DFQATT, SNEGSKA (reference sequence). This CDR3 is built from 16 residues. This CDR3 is CSVRLAGGRRQDIQYF. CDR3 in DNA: TGCAGTGTGAGGCTAGCGGGAGGACGACGTCAGGACATCCAGTACTTC.

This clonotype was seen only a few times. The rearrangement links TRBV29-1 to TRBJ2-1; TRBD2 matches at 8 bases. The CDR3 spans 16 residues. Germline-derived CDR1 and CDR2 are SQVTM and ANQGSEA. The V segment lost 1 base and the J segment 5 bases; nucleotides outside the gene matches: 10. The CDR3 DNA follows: TGCAGCGTTGAAGGACTGGAGCGGGAGAGAAACAATGAGCAGTTCTTC. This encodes CSVEGLERERNNEQFF.

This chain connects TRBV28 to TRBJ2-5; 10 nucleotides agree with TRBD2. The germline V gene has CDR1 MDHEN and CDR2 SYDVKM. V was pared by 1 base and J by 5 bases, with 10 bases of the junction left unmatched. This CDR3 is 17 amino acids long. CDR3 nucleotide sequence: TGTGCCAGCAGTTTATTTTCTAGCGGGAGAGGACAGGAGACCCAGTACTTC. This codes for CASSLFSSGRGQETQYF.

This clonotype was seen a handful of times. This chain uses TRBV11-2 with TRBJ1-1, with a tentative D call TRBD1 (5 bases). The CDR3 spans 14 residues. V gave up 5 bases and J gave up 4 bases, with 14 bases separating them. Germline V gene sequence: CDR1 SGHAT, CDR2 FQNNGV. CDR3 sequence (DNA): TGTGCCAGCAGCAAAGGGGTGGTGAGCACTGAAGCTTTCTTT. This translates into CASSKGVVSTEAFF.

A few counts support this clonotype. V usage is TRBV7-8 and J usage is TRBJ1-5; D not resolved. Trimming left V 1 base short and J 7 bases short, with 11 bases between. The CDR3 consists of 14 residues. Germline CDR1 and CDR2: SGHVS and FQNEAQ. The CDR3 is CASSLEDNTQPQHF. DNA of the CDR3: TGTGCCAGCAGCTTAGAAGACAACACGCAGCCCCAGCATTTT.

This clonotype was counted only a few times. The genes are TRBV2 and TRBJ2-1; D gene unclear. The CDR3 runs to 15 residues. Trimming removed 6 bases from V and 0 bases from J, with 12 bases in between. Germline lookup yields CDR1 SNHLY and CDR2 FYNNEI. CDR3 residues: CASRGIKNSYNEQFF. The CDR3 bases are TGTGCCAGCAGAGGGATAAAAAACTCCTACAATGAGCAGTTCTTC.

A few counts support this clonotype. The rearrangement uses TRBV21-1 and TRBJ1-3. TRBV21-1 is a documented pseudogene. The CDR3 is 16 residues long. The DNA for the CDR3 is TGTGCCAGCAACGATAAGACTATCGGCTCTGGAAACACCATATATTTT. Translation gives CASNDKTIGSGNTIYF.

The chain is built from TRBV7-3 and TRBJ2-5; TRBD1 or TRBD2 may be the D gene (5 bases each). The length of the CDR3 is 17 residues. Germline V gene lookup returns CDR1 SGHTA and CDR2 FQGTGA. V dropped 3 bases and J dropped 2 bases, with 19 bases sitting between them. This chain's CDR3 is CASSFATPRDHQETQYF. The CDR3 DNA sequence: TGTGCCAGCAGCTTCGCGACCCCGAGGGACCATCAAGAGACCCAGTACTTC. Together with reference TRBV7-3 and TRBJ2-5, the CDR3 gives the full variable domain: GAGVSQTPSNKVTEKGKYVELRCDPISGHTALYWYRQSLGQGPEFLIYFQGTGAADDSGLPNDRFFAVRPEGSVSTLKIQRTERGDSAVYLCASSFATPRDHQETQYFGPGTRLLVL.

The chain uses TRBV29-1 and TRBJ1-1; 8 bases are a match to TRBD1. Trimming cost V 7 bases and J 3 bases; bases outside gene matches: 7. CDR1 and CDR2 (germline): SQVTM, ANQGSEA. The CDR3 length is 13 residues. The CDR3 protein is CSGDRGDDTEAFF. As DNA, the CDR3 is TGCAGCGGAGACAGGGGCGATGACACTGAAGCTTTCTTT.

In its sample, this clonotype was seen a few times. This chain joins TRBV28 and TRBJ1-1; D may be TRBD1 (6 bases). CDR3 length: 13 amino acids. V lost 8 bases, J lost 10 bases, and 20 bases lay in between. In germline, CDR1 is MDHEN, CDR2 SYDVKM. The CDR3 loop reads CASLPAYRARAFF. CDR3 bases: TGTGCCAGCCTCCCTGCTTACAGGGCGCGAGCTTTCTTT.

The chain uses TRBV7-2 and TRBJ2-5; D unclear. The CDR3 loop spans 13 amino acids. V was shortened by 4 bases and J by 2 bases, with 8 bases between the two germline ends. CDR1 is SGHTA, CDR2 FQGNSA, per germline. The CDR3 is CASSSTIQETQYF. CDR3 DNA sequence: TGTGCCAGCAGCTCTACAATTCAAGAGACCCAGTACTTC.

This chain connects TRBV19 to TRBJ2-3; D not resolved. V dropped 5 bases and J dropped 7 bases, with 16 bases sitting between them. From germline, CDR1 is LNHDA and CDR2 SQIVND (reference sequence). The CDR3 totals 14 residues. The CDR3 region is CASSSRVSFHTQYF. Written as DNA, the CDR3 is TGTGCCAGTAGTTCTAGAGTCTCCTTCCATACGCAGTATTTT. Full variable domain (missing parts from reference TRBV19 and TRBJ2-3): DGGITQSPKYLFRKEGQNVTLSCEQNLNHDAMYWYRQDPGQGLRLIYYSQIVNDFQKGDIAEGYSVSREKKESFPLTVTSAQKNPTAFYLCASSSRVSFHTQYFGPGTRLTVL.

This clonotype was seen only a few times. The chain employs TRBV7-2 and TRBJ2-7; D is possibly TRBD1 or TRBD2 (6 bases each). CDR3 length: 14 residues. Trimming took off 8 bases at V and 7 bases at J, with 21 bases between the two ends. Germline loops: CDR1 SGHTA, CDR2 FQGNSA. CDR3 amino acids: CASSDSSRGREQYF. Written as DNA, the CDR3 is TGTGCCAGCTCCGATAGCAGTCGGGGGCGGGAGCAGTACTTC.

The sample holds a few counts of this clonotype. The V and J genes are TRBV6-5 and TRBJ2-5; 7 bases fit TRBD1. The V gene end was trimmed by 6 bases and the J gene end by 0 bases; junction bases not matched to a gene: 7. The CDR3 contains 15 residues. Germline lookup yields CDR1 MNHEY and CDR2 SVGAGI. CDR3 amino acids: CASSPYRGDQETQYF. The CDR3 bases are TGTGCCAGCAGCCCTTACAGGGGAGACCAAGAGACCCAGTACTTC.

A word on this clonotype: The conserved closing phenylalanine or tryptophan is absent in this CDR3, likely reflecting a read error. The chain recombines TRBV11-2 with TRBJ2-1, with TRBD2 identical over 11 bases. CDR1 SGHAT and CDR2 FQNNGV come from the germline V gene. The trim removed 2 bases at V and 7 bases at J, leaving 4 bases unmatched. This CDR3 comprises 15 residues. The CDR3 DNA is TGTGCCAGCAGCTTAACTAGCGGGAGTTCGAATGAGCAGTTCTTA. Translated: CASSLTSGSSNEQFL.

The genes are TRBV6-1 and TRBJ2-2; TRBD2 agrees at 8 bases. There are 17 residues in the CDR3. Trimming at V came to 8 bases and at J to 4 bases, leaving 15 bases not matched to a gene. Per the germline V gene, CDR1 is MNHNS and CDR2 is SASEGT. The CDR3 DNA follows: TGTGCCAGCTCGAGCAAACCGGGACTAGTTTTCACCGGGGAGCTGTTTTTT. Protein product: CASSSKPGLVFTGELFF.